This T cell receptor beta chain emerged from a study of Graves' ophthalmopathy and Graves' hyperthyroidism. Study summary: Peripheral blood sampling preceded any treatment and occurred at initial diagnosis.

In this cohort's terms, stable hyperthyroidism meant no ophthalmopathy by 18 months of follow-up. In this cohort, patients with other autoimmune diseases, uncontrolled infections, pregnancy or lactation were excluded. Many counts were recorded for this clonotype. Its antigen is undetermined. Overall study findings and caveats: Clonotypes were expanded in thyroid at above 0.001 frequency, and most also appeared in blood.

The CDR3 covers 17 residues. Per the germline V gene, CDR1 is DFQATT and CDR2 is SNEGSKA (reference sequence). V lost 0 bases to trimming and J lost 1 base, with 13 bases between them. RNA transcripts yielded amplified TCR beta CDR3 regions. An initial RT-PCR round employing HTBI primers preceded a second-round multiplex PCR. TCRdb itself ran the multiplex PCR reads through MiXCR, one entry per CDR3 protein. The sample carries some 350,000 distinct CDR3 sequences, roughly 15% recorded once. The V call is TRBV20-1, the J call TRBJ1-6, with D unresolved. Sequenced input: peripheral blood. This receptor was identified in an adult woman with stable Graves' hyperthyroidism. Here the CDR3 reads CSARDGLSVSYNSPLHF. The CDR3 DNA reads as TGCAGTGCTAGAGACGGGCTATCCGTATCCTATAATTCACCCCTCCACTTT.